The 14 T cell receptor beta chains in this list originate from one sample, sequenced in a study of control samples from healthy donors and cancer patients. Only in-frame clones appear in the TCRdb table, and some are missing; sequencing was by immunoSEQ multiplex PCR. This table has under 70,000 clones, 95% to 97% appearing once. The sample comprised blood. Every receptor here comes from a woman aged 18-29 years in good health.

This chain links TRBV9 with TRBJ1-2; D might be TRBD1 (5 bases). Deletions cut 0 bases from V and 8 bases from J, with 11 bases between. The CDR3 spans 13 residues. Looked up from germline, CDR1 is SGDLS and CDR2 is YYNGEE. The CDR3 protein is CASSVGRDAGYTF. CDR3 DNA: TGTGCCAGCAGCGTAGGGAGGGACGCCGGCTACACCTTC.

The chain joins TRBV30 to TRBJ1-1, with 7 bases that match TRBD1. The CDR3 runs 12 residues. After removal of 6 bases from V and 4 bases from J, the junction contained 5 bases not matched to a gene. CDR1 is GTSNPN and CDR2 is SVGIG in the germline V gene (reference sequence). The CDR3 DNA reads as TGTGCCTGCGAGACAGGGCCCACTGAAGCTTTCTTT. Its protein product is CACETGPTEAFF.

The rearrangement uses TRBV20-1 and TRBJ1-2, with D unclear. Germline CDR1 and CDR2: DFQATT and SNEGSKA (reference sequence). This CDR3 region has 11 residues. V was trimmed by 1 base and J by 8 bases, leaving 8 bases between them. CDR3 protein: CSARVGPGYTF. CDR3 sequence (DNA): TGCAGTGCTAGAGTGGGTCCCGGCTACACCTTC.

The chain couples TRBV7-2 to TRBJ1-2; D ambiguous. In germline, CDR1 is SGHTA, CDR2 FQGNSA. This CDR3 region has 12 residues. V was shortened by 4 bases and J by 5 bases, with 8 bases between the two germline ends. This chain's CDR3 is CASSSDLYGYTF. CDR3 coding DNA: TGTGCCAGCAGCTCAGACCTGTATGGCTACACCTTC.

This clone was recorded once. V gene TRBV5-6 combines with J gene TRBJ2-3; perhaps TRBD1 as D (8 bases). The germline CDR1 and CDR2 sequences are SGHDT and YYEEEE. Trimming cost V 3 bases and J 6 bases, with 17 bases left between them. CDR3 length: 15 residues. In DNA, the CDR3 is TGTGCCAGCAGCTCGGGAGGACAGGGCGGCGATACGCAGTATTTT. Its translation: CASSSGGQGGDTQYF. Full variable domain (outside the CDR3, taken from reference TRBV5-6 and TRBJ2-3): DAGVTQSPTHLIKTRGQQVTLRCSPKSGHDTVSWYQQALGQGPQFIFQYYEEEERQRGNFPDRFSGHQFPNYSSELNVNALLLGDSALYLCASSSGGQGGDTQYFGPGTRLTVL.

The chain recombines TRBV6-1 with TRBJ2-7; 11 bases align to TRBD2. This CDR3 is 15 amino acids long. With V trimmed by 1 base and J by 2 bases, 1 base remained unmatched. Looked up from germline, CDR1 is MNHNS and CDR2 is SASEGT. The CDR3 spells CASSEDSGGAYEQYF. In nucleotides, the CDR3 is TGTGCCAGCAGTGAAGATAGCGGGGGGGCCTACGAGCAGTACTTC.

The chain employs TRBV15 and TRBJ2-3; 12 bases agree with TRBD2. With V trimmed by 0 bases and J by 6 bases, 4 bases remained unmatched. Germline-derived CDR1 and CDR2 are LNHNV and YYDKDF (reference sequence). CDR3 length: 16 residues. For the CDR3, the DNA is TGTGCCACCAGCAGAGATCTAGCGGGGGGGAAGGATACGCAGTATTTT. This sequence encodes CATSRDLAGGKDTQYF. The entire variable domain, with the rest obtained from reference TRBV15 and TRBJ2-3, is as follows: DAMVIQNPRYQVTQFGKPVTLSCSQTLNHNVMYWYQQKSSQAPKLLFHYYDKDFNNEADTPDNFQSRRPNTSFCFLDIRSPGLGDTAMYLCATSRDLAGGKDTQYFGPGTRLTVL.

The chain carries TRBV11-2 and TRBJ1-6; the D gene is possibly TRBD1 (5 bases). Germline V lookup: CDR1 SGHAT, CDR2 FQNNGV. V dropped 3 bases and J dropped 7 bases, with 7 bases sitting between them. This CDR3 has 13 amino acids. As DNA, the CDR3 is TGTGCCAGCAGCTTTCAGGGCAATTCACCCCTCCACTTT. Encoded protein: CASSFQGNSPLHF. The variable domain in full, completed from reference TRBV11-2 and TRBJ1-6, reads EAGVAQSPRYKIIEKRQSVAFWCNPISGHATLYWYQQILGQGPKLLIQFQNNGVVDDSQLPKDRFSAERLKGVDSTLKIQPAKLEDSAVYLCASSFQGNSPLHFGNGTRLTVT.

V is TRBV19 and J is TRBJ1-3; D call uncertain. CDR3 size: 13 residues. Trimming left V 3 bases short and J 4 bases short, with 7 bases between. Germline assignment: CDR1 LNHDA and CDR2 SQIVND (reference sequence). In DNA, the CDR3 is TGTGCCAGTAGTATGTCATCCGGAAACACCATATATTTT. Its translation is CASSMSSGNTIYF.

The V call is TRBV7-6, the J call TRBJ1-1; TRBD1 agrees at 8 bases. The CDR3 is 16 residues long. The germline gives CDR1 SGHVS, CDR2 FNYEAQ. Trimming at V came to 1 base and at J to 1 base, leaving 5 bases not matched to a gene. CDR3 loop: CASSLGAGQGNTEAFF. CDR3 in DNA: TGTGCCAGCAGCTTAGGGGCAGGACAGGGGAACACTGAAGCTTTCTTT.

The genes are TRBV7-9 and TRBJ1-2, with TRBD1 matching 9 bases. This CDR3 comprises 14 residues. Unmatched junction bases numbered 13, after V lost 3 bases and J lost 14 bases. Germline CDR1 and CDR2: SEHNR and FQNEAQ (reference sequence). The CDR3 region is CASSLSPGQGPDTF. As DNA, the CDR3 is TGTGCCAGCAGCTTGTCGCCGGGACAGGGTCCGGATACCTTC.

The rearrangement uses TRBV7-2 and TRBJ2-1; a possible D gene is TRBD2 (5 bases). Germline CDR1 is SGHTA and CDR2 is FQGNSA. V lost 0 bases, J lost 7 bases, and 10 bases lay in between. The CDR3 is 14 amino acids. CDR3 residues: CASSLAASLNEQFF. The CDR3 bases are TGTGCCAGCAGCTTAGCAGCTAGCTTGAATGAGCAGTTCTTC.

V and J are TRBV7-2 and TRBJ1-5, with D perhaps TRBD1 (5 bases). Trimming took 0 bases from V and 7 from J, leaving 13 bases between them. Germline V lookup: CDR1 SGHTA, CDR2 FQGNSA. This CDR3 has 15 residues. The CDR3 sequence is CASSLAGQGEQPQHF. In DNA form, the CDR3 reads TGTGCCAGCAGCTTAGCGGGCCAGGGAGAGCAGCCCCAGCATTTT.

The chain combines TRBV15 with TRBJ2-5; D call uncertain. From germline, CDR1 is LNHNV and CDR2 YYDKDF (reference sequence). The CDR3 loop spans 13 amino acids. V lost 0 bases and J lost 4, with 6 bases in between. CDR3 sequence reads: CATSRDSLETQYF. The CDR3 region has the DNA TGTGCCACCAGCAGAGATTCCTTAGAGACCCAGTACTTC.